The 7 T cell receptor beta chains given below trace back to one sample, sequenced in a study of cytomegalovirus exposure and HLA in healthy donors. The PCR used 60 Vbeta and 13 Jbeta primers. The method was immunoSEQ multiplex PCR; TCRdb's version includes in-frame clones alone and lacks a portion of them. The table includes 150,000 to 200,000 clones, 84% detected once. Sequenced: PBMCs. The receptors shown here come from a woman aged 45 to 65 in good health and CMV-seropositive.

The chain links TRBV28 to TRBJ2-2; D is unclear. This CDR3 is built from 12 residues. V was shortened by 6 bases and J by 4 bases, with 6 bases between the two germline ends. The V gene's germline CDR1 is MDHEN and CDR2 SYDVKM. For the CDR3, the DNA is TGTGCCAGCAGGCCCAGCACCGGGGAGCTGTTTTTT. Protein product: CASRPSTGELFF.

The CDR3 sequence is CASRLGQGAYEQYF. The CDR3 region has the DNA TGTGCCAGCAGACTCGGACAGGGGGCCTACGAGCAGTACTTC. The chain combines TRBV6-1 with TRBJ2-5, with 10 bases fitting TRBD1. The J call is uncertain, as TRBJ2-7 better fits the DNA end. The germline V gene encodes CDR1 MNHNS and CDR2 SASEGT. This CDR3 has 14 amino acids.

This clone was seen once. The chain has TRBV7-2 and TRBJ2-1; D gene uncertain. The germline gives CDR1 SGHTA, CDR2 FQGNSA. Trimming took off 4 bases at V and 7 bases at J, with 14 bases between the two ends. The CDR3 totals 14 residues. CDR3 nucleotide sequence: TGTGCCAGCAGCTCTCAACTCCGACAAAATGAGCAGTTCTTC. This gives the protein CASSSQLRQNEQFF. The complete variable domain, with remaining parts taken from reference TRBV7-2 and TRBJ2-1, reads GAGVSQSPSNKVTEKGKDVELRCDPISGHTALYWYRQSLGQGLEFLIYFQGNSAPDKSGLPSDRFSAERTGGSVSTLTIQRTQQEDSAVYLCASSSQLRQNEQFFGPGTRLTVL.

In its sample, this clone was seen once. The chain combines TRBV5-1 with TRBJ2-7; TRBD2 matches at 9 bases. The CDR3 consists of 16 residues. After removal of 2 bases from V and 3 bases from J, the junction contained 9 bases not matched to a gene. CDR1 and CDR2 (germline): SGHRS, YFSETQ. CDR3 nucleotides: TGCGCCAGCAGCTTTTCCTCAAATAGCGGGGGCTACGAGCAGTACTTC. It codes for CASSFSSNSGGYEQYF. The complete variable domain, with remaining parts taken from reference TRBV5-1 and TRBJ2-7, reads KAGVTQTPRYLIKTRGQQVTLSCSPISGHRSVSWYQQTPGQGLQFLFEYFSETQRNKGNFPGRFSGRQFSNSRSEMNVSTLELGDSALYLCASSFSSNSGGYEQYFGPGTRLTVT.

The chain couples TRBV11-3 to TRBJ2-6, with TRBD1 identical over 8 bases. Germline assignment: CDR1 SGHNT and CDR2 YENEEA. This CDR3 is built from 17 residues. Unmatched junction bases numbered 8, after V lost 3 bases and J lost 4 bases. CDR3 protein: CASSLGSGGAGANVLTF. The CDR3 DNA reads TGTGCCAGCAGCTTGGGGTCAGGGGGCGCCGGGGCCAACGTCCTGACTTTC.

CDR3 DNA sequence: TGTGCCAGCAGCTTCTACAGAGTCAACTATGGCTACACCTTC. Translation gives CASSFYRVNYGYTF. The chain employs TRBV5-6 and TRBJ1-2, with D uncertain. V lost 2 bases and J lost 2, with 10 bases in between. There are 14 residues in the CDR3. The germline gives CDR1 SGHDT, CDR2 YYEEEE.

The chain joins TRBV18 to TRBJ2-6; 7 bases line up with TRBD2. From germline, CDR1 is KGHSH and CDR2 LQKENI. V lost 2 bases to trimming and J lost 3 bases; unmatched junction nucleotides: 7. The CDR3 runs to 17 residues. The CDR3 DNA is TGTGCCAGCTCACCAGAAGCGGGGTTCGGTGGGGCCAACGTCCTGACTTTC. This gives the protein CASSPEAGFGGANVLTF.